This entry lists 30 T cell receptor beta chains sequenced from one sample in a study of PD-1 blockade in mismatch repair-deficient tumors. Measured with immunoSEQ multiplex PCR; TCRdb has only the in-frame clones, and not every one. Here the sample spans about 19,000 clones, more than 65% being singletons. The sample here was PBMCs, taken 52 weeks after starting pembrolizumab. The receptors here all came from an adult with mismatch repair-deficient cancer.

V is TRBV5-1 and J is TRBJ1-2, with 9 bases that match TRBD1. V lost 4 bases and J lost 6; bases outside the gene matches: 4. CDR3 length: 13 residues. Germline V lookup: CDR1 SGHRS, CDR2 YFSETQ. The CDR3 is CASSITGGHGYTF. The CDR3 DNA reads as TGCGCCAGCAGCATAACAGGGGGCCATGGCTACACCTTC.

The CDR3 DNA sequence: TGTGCCAGCAGCTTAGATCCCCTAGCATCCTACGAGCAGTACTTC. It translates to CASSLDPLASYEQYF. The V gene is TRBV11-2, the J gene TRBJ2-7, with D possibly matching TRBD2 (5 bases). CDR3 size: 15 residues. V shed 0 bases and J shed 1 base, with 10 bases lying between them. The germline V gene has CDR1 SGHAT and CDR2 FQNNGV. The full variable domain, rest sourced from reference TRBV11-2 and TRBJ2-7, is EAGVAQSPRYKIIEKRQSVAFWCNPISGHATLYWYQQILGQGPKLLIQFQNNGVVDDSQLPKDRFSAERLKGVDSTLKIQPAKLEDSAVYLCASSLDPLASYEQYFGPGTRLTVT.

The rearrangement joins TRBV5-1 to TRBJ2-3; possibly TRBD2 for D (7 bases). The germline gives CDR1 SGHRS, CDR2 YFSETQ. The CDR3 has 13 residues. Trimming took off 5 bases at V and 5 bases at J, with 12 bases between the two ends. The CDR3 protein is CASSRGGGDTQYF. The CDR3 DNA sequence: TGCGCCAGCAGTAGGGGGGGTGGAGATACGCAGTATTTT.

In DNA, the CDR3 is TGTGCCAGCTCACCGGACAGCCCTCTAGGGTATGGCTACACCTTC. Translating gives CASSPDSPLGYGYTF. The gene calls are TRBV18 and TRBJ1-2; TRBD1 might be the D (6 bases). The germline V gene encodes CDR1 KGHSH and CDR2 LQKENI. The CDR3 is 15 amino acids. Trimming shortened V by 3 bases and J by 5 bases, and 16 bases separated the two germline ends.

This chain joins TRBV18 and TRBJ1-1; perhaps TRBD1 as D (5 bases). CDR1 KGHSH and CDR2 LQKENI come from the germline V gene. The CDR3 runs to 13 residues. V lost 6 bases to trimming and J lost 0 bases, with 8 bases between them. CDR3 sequence: CASSLTVNTEAFF. In DNA, the CDR3 is TGTGCCAGCTCGTTGACAGTGAACACTGAAGCTTTCTTT.

The chain carries TRBV15 and TRBJ2-5; 8 nucleotides align to TRBD1. Germline CDR1 and CDR2: LNHNV and YYDKDF (reference sequence). CDR3 length equals 15 residues. Trimming took 1 base from V and 4 from J; bases not matched to a gene: 5. The CDR3 region is CATSRASGGRETQYF. The CDR3, as DNA: TGTGCCACCAGCAGAGCGTCAGGGGGCCGAGAGACCCAGTACTTC.

This chain uses TRBV2 with TRBJ2-1; the match to TRBD1 covers 11 bases. From germline, CDR1 is SNHLY and CDR2 FYNNEI. CDR3 length equals 15 residues. Unmatched junction bases numbered 9, after V lost 7 bases and J lost 7 bases. The DNA for the CDR3 is TGTGCCAGCACGACCGGGACAGGGGGGGAAAATGAGCAGTTCTTC. Protein product: CASTTGTGGENEQFF. Supplemented by reference TRBV2 and TRBJ2-1, the full variable domain reads EPEVTQTPSHQVTQMGQEVILRCVPISNHLYFYWYRQILGQKVEFLVSFYNNEISEKSEIFDDQFSVERPDGSNFTLKIRSTKLEDSAMYFCASTTGTGGENEQFFGPGTRLTVL.

V usage is TRBV5-1 and J usage is TRBJ2-7; TRBD1 is a possible D gene (7 bases). This CDR3 comprises 15 residues. V lost 4 bases and J 4 bases, leaving 18 bases between the germline ends. The germline V gene has CDR1 SGHRS and CDR2 YFSETQ. The CDR3 here is CASSPFAGQTYEQYF. In DNA, the CDR3 is TGCGCCAGCAGCCCGTTCGCGGGACAGACTTACGAGCAGTACTTC.

This clone has a single count. The CDR3 protein is CASSFQLAASTDTQYF. CDR3 nucleotides: TGTGCCAGCAGCTTTCAGTTAGCCGCTAGCACAGATACGCAGTATTTT. V is TRBV7-6 and J is TRBJ2-3; D gene uncertain. Trimming shortened V by 3 bases and J by 0 bases, and 13 bases separated the two germline ends. The CDR3 sequence is 16 residues long. CDR1 and CDR2 (germline): SGHVS, FNYEAQ.

The gene calls are TRBV7-3 and TRBJ2-2; the D is unclear. The CDR3 runs to 16 residues. Germline loops: CDR1 SGHTA, CDR2 FQGTGA. The V gene lost 1 base and the J gene lost 1 base, with 10 bases spanning the gap. CDR3 in amino acids: CASSLNSRQNTGELFF. The CDR3 coding sequence is TGTGCCAGCAGCTTAAATTCTCGACAGAACACCGGGGAGCTGTTTTTT. Supplemented by reference TRBV7-3 and TRBJ2-2, the full variable domain reads GAGVSQTPSNKVTEKGKYVELRCDPISGHTALYWYRQSLGQGPEFLIYFQGTGAADDSGLPNDRFFAVRPEGSVSTLKIQRTERGDSAVYLCASSLNSRQNTGELFFGEGSRLTVL.

The V call is TRBV30, the J call TRBJ2-1; perhaps TRBD2 as D (6 bases). The germline CDR1 and CDR2 sequences are GTSNPN and SVGIG (reference sequence). The V and J ends lost 4 bases and 0 bases respectively, with 7 bases between them. The CDR3 is 13 amino acids. The CDR3 reads CAWTTSSYNEQFF. Here the CDR3 DNA reads TGTGCCTGGACGACTAGCTCCTACAATGAGCAGTTCTTC.

To note about this clone: At the DNA level, this CDR3 is encoded by other sequences in the same sample as well. The chain recombines TRBV5-1 with TRBJ2-1; 12 bases match TRBD2. Germline loops: CDR1 SGHRS, CDR2 YFSETQ. V was clipped by 5 bases and J by 1 base; unmatched bases: 4. This CDR3 comprises 16 residues. The CDR3 region is CASSLTSGSSYNEQFF. DNA for the CDR3: TGCGCCAGCAGTTTGACTAGCGGGAGTTCCTACAATGAGCAGTTCTTC. Full variable domain (rest looked up from reference TRBV5-1 and TRBJ2-1): KAGVTQTPRYLIKTRGQQVTLSCSPISGHRSVSWYQQTPGQGLQFLFEYFSETQRNKGNFPGRFSGRQFSNSRSEMNVSTLELGDSALYLCASSLTSGSSYNEQFFGPGTRLTVL.

The V and J genes are TRBV9 and TRBJ2-7, with D tentatively TRBD2 (5 bases). This CDR3 comprises 14 residues. Germline V gives CDR1 SGDLS, CDR2 YYNGEE. V lost 4 bases and J 2 bases, leaving 13 bases between the germline ends. The CDR3 loop reads CASSTSGTPYEQYF. The CDR3 DNA reads as TGTGCCAGCAGCACCTCGGGAACACCCTACGAGCAGTACTTC.

V usage is TRBV4-1 and J usage is TRBJ2-3; possibly TRBD2 for D (5 bases). The CDR3 totals 18 residues. The germline V gene encodes CDR1 MGHRA and CDR2 YSYEKL. Deletions cut 8 bases from V and 0 bases from J, with 24 bases between. The DNA for the CDR3 is TGCGCCAGCTCCTTATCATTTTTGGGAGCCGGCAGCACAGATACGCAGTATTTT. Its protein product is CASSLSFLGAGSTDTQYF.

The chain has TRBV7-3 and TRBJ2-5; D perhaps matches TRBD2 (6 bases). The V gene lost 0 bases and the J gene lost 5 bases, with 13 bases spanning the gap. Germline assignment: CDR1 SGHTA and CDR2 FQGTGA. This CDR3 spans 15 amino acids. The CDR3 DNA is TGTGCCAGCAGCTTAACTCGCGGGGCTGTTGAGACCCAGTACTTC. The encoded protein is CASSLTRGAVETQYF.

The chain recombines TRBV30 with TRBJ2-4; D is ambiguous. Between the trimmed V and J ends, which lost 7 bases and 2 bases, there was a span of 18 bases. Germline V gives CDR1 GTSNPN, CDR2 SVGIG (reference sequence). The length of the CDR3 is 15 residues. CDR3 coding DNA: TGTGCCTCCTACCTGCACCGAGAGTCCAAAAACATTCAGTACTTC. Residues: CASYLHRESKNIQYF.

The rearrangement joins TRBV27 to TRBJ2-5, with 9 bases aligning to TRBD2. V was pared by 1 base and J by 2 bases, with 8 bases of the junction left unmatched. In germline, CDR1 is MNHEY, CDR2 SMNVEV (reference sequence). This CDR3 is 17 amino acids long. In DNA, the CDR3 is TGTGCCAGCAGTTTATACGCGGGAGGGCCACGGCAAGAGACCCAGTACTTC. Its translation is CASSLYAGGPRQETQYF.

The gene calls are TRBV9 and TRBJ1-3; D may be TRBD1 (5 bases). V was clipped by 0 bases and J by 6 bases, with 16 bases between them. Germline V lookup: CDR1 SGDLS, CDR2 YYNGEE. CDR3 length: 16 residues. This CDR3 reads CASSVAPTENSNTIYF. The CDR3 DNA is TGTGCCAGCAGCGTAGCCCCGACAGAGAATTCAAACACCATATATTTT.

This chain uses TRBV6-5 with TRBJ2-7; 8 nucleotides align to TRBD2. Germline-derived CDR1 and CDR2 are MNHEY and SVGAGI. V was clipped by 6 bases and J by 6 bases; unmatched bases: 13. The CDR3 extends over 15 amino acids. CDR3 sequence: CASSPSGRAFSEQYF. The CDR3 DNA reads TGTGCCAGCAGCCCTTCCGGGAGGGCCTTTTCCGAGCAGTACTTC.

This chain joins TRBV7-6 and TRBJ2-5, with D perhaps TRBD2 (5 bases). The ends were cut back, 5 bases at V and 5 bases at J, with 24 bases in the middle. Per the germline V gene, CDR1 is SGHVS and CDR2 is FNYEAQ. This CDR3 comprises 17 residues. CDR3 sequence: CASSLPKAGGGLETQYF. The CDR3 DNA follows: TGTGCCAGCAGCCTACCAAAGGCTGGAGGAGGTTTGGAGACCCAGTACTTC.

CDR3 bases: TGTGCCAGCAGCCCCGGGACTAGCGAGCACCAGCAGTATTTT. Protein sequence: CASSPGTSEHQQYF. This chain joins TRBV9 and TRBJ2-3; 10 bases agree with TRBD2. There are 14 residues in the CDR3. Germline V gene sequence: CDR1 SGDLS, CDR2 YYNGEE. V lost 4 bases to trimming and J lost 11 bases; unmatched junction nucleotides: 10.

In its sample, this clone was seen a few times. The V and J genes are TRBV7-8 and TRBJ2-7; 8 nucleotides agree with TRBD2. The CDR3 is 16 residues long. CDR1 and CDR2 (germline): SGHVS, FQNEAQ. V shed 5 bases and J 0 bases; nucleotides not matched to a gene: 9. The CDR3 region has the DNA TGTGCCAGCAGCGGGCTGGGACTAGTATACTCCTACGAGCAGTACTTC. It encodes CASSGLGLVYSYEQYF.

The V call is TRBV25-1, the J call TRBJ2-6; 7 bases match TRBD2. The CDR3 is 16 amino acids. Unmatched junction bases numbered 5, after V lost 4 bases and J lost 2 bases. Germline V lookup: CDR1 MGHDK, CDR2 SYGVNS. The CDR3 coding sequence is TGTGCCAGCAGTGTTGGGGGAGGGCCTGGGGCCAACGTCCTGACTTTC. Protein sequence: CASSVGGGPGANVLTF.

This chain's CDR3 is CASREGGNYGYTF. CDR3 coding DNA: TGTGCCAGTAGGGAGGGTGGCAACTATGGCTACACCTTC. The gene calls are TRBV19 and TRBJ1-2; D remains ambiguous. V gave up 6 bases and J gave up 2 bases, with 10 bases separating them. CDR1 LNHDA and CDR2 SQIVND come from the germline V gene (reference sequence). The CDR3 has 13 amino acids.

V is TRBV9 and J is TRBJ2-1; a possible D gene is TRBD2 (6 bases). CDR1 is SGDLS, CDR2 YYNGEE, per germline. Trimming pared 4 bases from V and 5 bases from J, leaving 16 bases between. There are 15 residues in the CDR3. The CDR3 region is CASSPLGRGHNEQFF. The CDR3 DNA reads as TGTGCCAGCAGCCCTTTGGGGCGGGGTCACAATGAGCAGTTCTTC. The full variable domain, with the rest looked up from reference TRBV9 and TRBJ2-1, is DSGVTQTPKHLITATGQRVTLRCSPRSGDLSVYWYQQSLDQGLQFLIQYYNGEERAKGNILERFSAQQFPDLHSELNLSSLELGDSALYFCASSPLGRGHNEQFFGPGTRLTVL.

The V and J genes are TRBV5-1 and TRBJ2-7, with D possibly TRBD2 on 6 matching bases. Per germline, CDR1 SGHRS and CDR2 YFSETQ. Trimming left V 4 bases short and J 1 base short, with 12 bases between. This CDR3 is 14 amino acids long. The CDR3: CASSGSGLSYEQYF. The CDR3 coding sequence is TGCGCCAGCAGCGGTAGCGGCCTATCCTACGAGCAGTACTTC.

The chain couples TRBV27 to TRBJ1-5, with 8 nucleotides matching TRBD1. The CDR3 runs 14 residues. Germline V gene sequence: CDR1 MNHEY, CDR2 SMNVEV (reference sequence). The ends lost 6 bases at V and 2 bases at J; junction bases unmatched: 3. As DNA, the CDR3 is TGTGCCAGCAGAATGGGACAGGGCAATCAGCCCCAGCATTTT. Translated: CASRMGQGNQPQHF.

This sequence joins TRBV12-5 and TRBJ2-3, with 7 bases fitting TRBD2. CDR3 length equals 15 residues. Germline CDR1 LGHNT, CDR2 FRNRAP. Trimming cost V 1 base and J 3 bases; bases outside gene matches: 4. The CDR3 protein is CASGLGGSMTDTQYF. The CDR3 DNA follows: TGTGCTAGTGGTTTGGGCGGGAGTATGACAGATACGCAGTATTTT.

The chain joins TRBV2 to TRBJ1-3; TRBD1 is a possible D gene (5 bases). V was shortened by 6 bases and J by 1 base, with 10 bases between the two germline ends. The CDR3 totals 14 residues. Germline V gene data show CDR1 as SNHLY and CDR2 as FYNNEI. For the CDR3, the DNA is TGTGCCAGCAGACCACAGGCTTCTGGAAACACCATATATTTT. Amino acids: CASRPQASGNTIYF.

The chain has TRBV10-1 and TRBJ2-7; the match to TRBD1 covers 7 bases. The germline V gene has CDR1 WNHNN and CDR2 SYGVQD (reference sequence). The CDR3 totals 15 residues. V lost 3 bases to trimming and J lost 3 bases; unmatched junction nucleotides: 8. In nucleotides, the CDR3 is TGCGCCAGCAGTGAAACGGGACAGCTAATCTACGAGCAGTACTTC. Translation gives CASSETGQLIYEQYF.